Shown below are 14 T cell receptor beta chains from a single sample sequenced in a study of blood T cell repertoires in COVID-19. Profiling relied on immunoSEQ multiplex PCR, and the TCRdb table lists in-frame clones only, not all of them. The data contain under 250,000 clones, about four fifths of them singletons. The sample comprised peripheral blood. The source is a man older than 75 with acute or convalescent COVID-19.

The chain joins TRBV5-1 to TRBJ1-1, with TRBD1 as a possible D gene (5 bases). The CDR3 totals 17 residues. V was pared by 0 bases and J by 0 bases, with 15 bases between. The germline CDR1 and CDR2 sequences are SGHRS and YFSETQ. The CDR3 DNA reads as TGCGCCAGCAGCTTGGTGGCAGGGAATGTTCTGAACACTGAAGCTTTCTTT. It encodes CASSLVAGNVLNTEAFF.

The genes are TRBV10-1 and TRBJ2-1, with 7 positions matching TRBD2. With V trimmed by 2 bases and J by 8 bases, 9 bases remained unmatched. This CDR3 region has 15 residues. The germline CDR1 and CDR2 sequences are WNHNN and SYGVQD (reference sequence). The CDR3 region has the DNA TGCGCCAGCAGTGAGAGGCGGGGGTCCGGCTATGAGCAGTTCTTC. It translates to CASSERRGSGYEQFF.

Only a few counts were recorded for this clone. V and J are TRBV6-2 or TRBV6-3 and TRBJ2-7; D is possibly TRBD2 (6 bases). The germline gives CDR1 MNHEY, CDR2 SVGEGT. V was shortened by 2 bases and J by 4 bases, with 12 bases between the two germline ends. CDR3 length: 14 residues. The CDR3 coding sequence is TGTGCCAGCAGTTACCCCGGGACTTCATACGAGCAGTACTTC. Its protein product is CASSYPGTSYEQYF.

The V call is TRBV7-9, the J call TRBJ2-3, with 11 bases matching TRBD2. Germline values: CDR1 SEHNR, CDR2 FQNEAQ (reference sequence). CDR3 size: 19 residues. Losses at the gene ends were 3 bases for V and 4 bases for J; bases not matched to a gene: 15. CDR3 in amino acids: CASSFWSSGRVSSSDTQYF. The CDR3 DNA follows: TGTGCCAGCAGCTTTTGGAGTAGCGGGAGGGTGAGTTCTTCAGATACGCAGTATTTT.

The rearrangement uses TRBV20-1 and TRBJ1-2; 8 bases map to TRBD1. V was clipped by 5 bases and J by 8 bases; unmatched bases: 4. The CDR3 covers 11 residues. Germline V gene sequence: CDR1 DFQATT, CDR2 SNEGSKA (reference sequence). The chain's CDR3 is CSALTGDGYTF. CDR3 nucleotide sequence: TGCAGTGCTTTGACAGGGGACGGCTACACCTTC.

This chain connects TRBV2 to TRBJ1-1; D is unresolved. Between the trimmed V and J ends, which lost 7 bases and 5 bases, there was a span of 8 bases. The germline gives CDR1 SNHLY, CDR2 FYNNEI. CDR3 length: 11 amino acids. CDR3 sequence reads: CASNRGTEAFF. DNA for the CDR3: TGTGCCAGCAACCGAGGGACTGAAGCTTTCTTT.

The genes are TRBV5-6 and TRBJ2-7; TRBD2 is a possible D gene (6 bases). This CDR3 contains 13 residues. Germline CDR1 reads SGHDT; CDR2 reads YYEEEE. Trimming shortened V by 0 bases and J by 8 bases, and 12 bases separated the two germline ends. In nucleotides, the CDR3 is TGTGCCAGCAGCTTGGGCCGGGAGTACCAGCAGTACTTC. The encoded protein is CASSLGREYQQYF.

The V call is TRBV20-1, the J call TRBJ1-6, with D perhaps matching TRBD1 (6 bases). The ends were cut back, 3 bases at V and 6 bases at J, with 9 bases in the middle. The germline CDR1 and CDR2 sequences are DFQATT and SNEGSKA (reference sequence). CDR3 length: 13 residues. The DNA of the CDR3 is TGCAGTGCTAGTCAAGGGGGTAATTCACCCCTCCACTTT. This encodes CSASQGGNSPLHF.

This rearrangement joins TRBV21-1 to TRBJ2-2; the D call in the table, TRBD2, was not verified against the DNA. TRBV21-1 is an annotated pseudogene. The CDR3 is made up of 16 amino acids. The CDR3 DNA follows: TGTGCCAGAGCCGGGACTAGCGGGGGGGCCGCCGGGGAGCTGTTTTTT. This gives the protein CARAGTSGGAAGELFF.

The gene calls are TRBV5-1 and TRBJ1-2; 9 nucleotides match TRBD1. V lost 4 bases to trimming and J lost 4 bases; unmatched junction nucleotides: 11. The CDR3 covers 16 residues. In germline, CDR1 is SGHRS, CDR2 YFSETQ. CDR3 residues: CASSRDVGQGVYGYTF. In nucleotides, the CDR3 is TGCGCCAGCAGCCGGGACGTGGGACAGGGAGTCTATGGCTACACCTTC.

V is TRBV3-1 (or the pseudogene TRBV3-2) and J is TRBJ1-2, with 7 bases that match TRBD1. The germline gives CDR1 LGHDT, CDR2 YNNKEL (reference sequence). The CDR3 runs 15 residues. The J segment lost 1 base and the V segment lost 3 bases, leaving 5 bases of the junction unmatched. CDR3 nucleotide sequence: TGTGCCAGCAGCCAGCGGACAGGTTTTAACTATGGCTACACCTTC. Protein sequence: CASSQRTGFNYGYTF.

The gene calls are TRBV5-1 and TRBJ2-3, with TRBD2 matching over 8 bases. Unmatched junction bases numbered 4, after V lost 5 bases and J lost 2 bases. This CDR3 region has 14 residues. Germline CDR1 SGHRS, CDR2 YFSETQ. As DNA, the CDR3 is TGCGCCAGCAGTCTAGCGGGTTACACAGATACGCAGTATTTT. It yields the protein CASSLAGYTDTQYF.

This sequence joins TRBV3-1 (or the pseudogene TRBV3-2) and TRBJ1-6, with TRBD1 matching over 8 bases. The V segment lost 6 bases and the J segment 7 bases; nucleotides outside the gene matches: 5. The CDR3 consists of 14 residues. Germline V gene sequence: CDR1 LGHDT, CDR2 YNNKEL (reference sequence). The CDR3 nucleotides read TGTGCCAGCAGGGCGGGACAGGTCAATTCACCCCTCCACTTT. Its translation: CASRAGQVNSPLHF.

V and J are TRBV7-8 and TRBJ2-7; 7 nucleotides align to TRBD1. Per the germline V gene, CDR1 is SGHVS and CDR2 is FQNEAQ. The length of the CDR3 is 15 residues. V lost 5 bases to trimming and J lost 5 bases; unmatched junction nucleotides: 12. Here the CDR3 reads CASSQSWTGSNEQYF. The CDR3 DNA follows: TGTGCCAGCAGCCAAAGTTGGACAGGTAGTAACGAGCAGTACTTC. The full variable domain, its missing parts supplied by reference TRBV7-8 and TRBJ2-7, is GAGVSQSPRYKVAKRGQDVALRCDPISGHVSLFWYQQALGQGPEFLTYFQNEAQLDKSGLPSDRFFAERPEGSVSTLKIQRTQQEDSAVYLCASSQSWTGSNEQYFGPGTRLTVT.